Given below is one T cell receptor beta chain in context. This sample is drawn from a study of blood T cell repertoires in COVID-19. Study information: Collection of acute and convalescent COVID-19 samples took place in the United States, Italy and Spain.

Germline V gives CDR1 MNHEY, CDR2 SVGAGI. V gave up 6 bases and J gave up 2 bases, with 12 bases separating them. The CDR3 totals 14 residues. Original handling: Amplification of reference gene primers was used by the study to estimate nucleated cell counts. Libraries were prepared by immunoSEQ multiplex PCR; TCRdb keeps only in-frame clonotypes and omits some of them. V, J and clone size are taken as reported in that table, and D and trimming were inferred from the DNA itself. The sample lists 300,000 or so clones, about 89% occurring once. Sequenced: peripheral blood. The sequence was collected from a woman between 35 and 50 years old who had recovered from COVID-19. The rearrangement joins TRBV6-5 to TRBJ2-3; TRBD2 might be the D (5 bases). CDR3 nucleotide sequence: TGTGCCAGCAGCCTAGCCCCCTCCACAGATACGCAGTATTTT. Its protein is CASSLAPSTDTQYF.